Below are 4 T cell receptor beta chains sequenced from a single sample in a study of cytomegalovirus exposure and HLA in healthy donors. PCR used 60 Vbeta primers and 13 Jbeta primers. Repertoires were generated with immunoSEQ multiplex PCR, while TCRdb's copy carries only in-frame clones and drops some. The sample carries under 200,000 clones, 65% to 70% recorded once. Source material: PBMCs. These receptors were obtained from a woman younger than 30 in good health and CMV-seropositive.

This chain connects TRBV6-5 to TRBJ2-1; unclear D gene. The CDR3 length is 15 residues. Looked up from germline, CDR1 is MNHEY and CDR2 is SVGAGI. The V gene lost 0 bases and the J gene lost 7 bases, with 13 bases spanning the gap. The CDR3 is CASSYSVQVKNEQFF. The CDR3 nucleotides are TGTGCCAGCAGTTACTCGGTTCAGGTCAAGAATGAGCAGTTCTTC.

The chain has TRBV28 and TRBJ2-7; D might be TRBD1 (8 bases). This CDR3 spans 14 amino acids. V was shortened by 6 bases and J by 3 bases, with 15 bases between the two germline ends. Germline V gene sequence: CDR1 MDHEN, CDR2 SYDVKM. The CDR3 DNA reads as TGTGCCAGCAGAGGACAGGGAGGGATCTACGAGCAGTACTTC. This translates into CASRGQGGIYEQYF.

On this clone itself: An end of the junction differs from the germline gene, which may be a read error. The same CDR3 can be traced to other DNA sequences in this sample. This rearrangement joins TRBV29-1 to TRBJ1-1; 9 positions match TRBD1. The CDR3 is 15 amino acids. Germline loops: CDR1 SQVTM, CDR2 ANQGSEA. The CDR3 spells CSVEDTGTGRTEAFF. CDR3 DNA sequence: TGCAGCGTTGAAGACACCGGGACAGGGCGGACTGAGGCTTTCTTT.

This chain links TRBV6-5 with TRBJ1-2; D is undetermined. The CDR3 loop spans 12 amino acids. The germline gives CDR1 MNHEY, CDR2 SVGAGI. V gave up 2 bases and J gave up 4 bases, with 5 bases separating them. The CDR3 reads CASSYRGYGYTF. The CDR3 nucleotides are TGTGCCAGCAGTTACCGGGGCTATGGCTACACCTTC.